This T cell receptor (beta chain) was captured by sequencing in a study of T cell responses to AZD1222 COVID-19 vaccine. There are a few counts of this clone. Its antigen is still unknown. Generated by immunoSEQ multiplex PCR, the TCRdb table keeps only in-frame clones and is missing some. Of fewer than 130,000 clones listed, about 95% were seen once; the top ten hold 2.9%. Whole-study results and caveats: Possibly, clonal diversity was underestimated; donors were largely white British and included more females.

CDR3 length: 11 amino acids. The V end lost 3 bases, the J end lost 6 bases, and 9 bases lay between the germline ends. Germline V gene sequence: CDR1 DFQATT, CDR2 SNEGSKA (reference sequence). The sequenced sample was peripheral blood, obtained 28 days after the second AZD1222 dose. The chain couples TRBV20-1 to TRBJ2-7, with no clear D. This clonotype originated in an adult who received the AZD1222 COVID-19 vaccine. The CDR3 loop is CSASPGFEQYF. The CDR3 DNA is TGCAGTGCTAGTCCCGGATTCGAGCAGTACTTC.